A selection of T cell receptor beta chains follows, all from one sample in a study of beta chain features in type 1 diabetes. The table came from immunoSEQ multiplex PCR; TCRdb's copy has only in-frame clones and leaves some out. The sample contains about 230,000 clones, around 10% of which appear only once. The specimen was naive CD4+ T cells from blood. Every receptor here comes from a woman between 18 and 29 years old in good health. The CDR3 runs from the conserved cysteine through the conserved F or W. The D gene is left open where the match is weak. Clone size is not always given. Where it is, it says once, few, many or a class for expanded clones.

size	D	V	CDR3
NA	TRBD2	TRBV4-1	CASSQRDLAGYSYNEQFF
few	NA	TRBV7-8	CASSLSSGALSYEQYF
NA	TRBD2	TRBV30	CAFNPGGPYEQYF
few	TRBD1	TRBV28	CASSTLREGASETQYF
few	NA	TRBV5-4	CASSLEGVRYGYTF
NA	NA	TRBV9	CASSARGGRAFF
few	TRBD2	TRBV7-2	CASSHPRGGRLQETQYF
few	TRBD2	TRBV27	CASSPTSGSSYEQYF
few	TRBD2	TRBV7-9	CASSSLAGGPMEQYF
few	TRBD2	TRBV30	CACWASGGFLDEQFF
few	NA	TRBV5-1	CASSLGQNYGYTF
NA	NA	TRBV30	CAWSSSALKGTGELFF
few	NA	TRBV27	CARAGGQCSMGQGSFRNTEAFF
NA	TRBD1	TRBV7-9	CASSLGDRGPQETQYF
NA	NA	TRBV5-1	CASTLSTEQFF
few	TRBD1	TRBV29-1	CSVGQGGQPQHF
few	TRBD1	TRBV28	CASSPGGQPYEQYF
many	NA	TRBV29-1	CSVADNGYTF
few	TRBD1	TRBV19	CASSRQGGNTEAFF
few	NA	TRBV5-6	CASSLRGLPPMGGYTF
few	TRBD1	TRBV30	CASHYRGNTEAFF
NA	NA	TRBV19	CASSYLIKEGEQYF
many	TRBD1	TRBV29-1	CSVPGQGVNTQYF
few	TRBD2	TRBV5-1	CASSLTTSGPRDEQFF
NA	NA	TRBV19	CASSIPGDTGELFF
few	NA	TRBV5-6	CASSLGVGVWPQHF
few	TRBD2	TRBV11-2	CASSSLGGSANEQFF
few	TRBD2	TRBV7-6	CASSPGPRSGSKGEQFF
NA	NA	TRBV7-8	CASSLPLGGQTYQETQYF